This is a list of T cell receptor beta chains from one sample in a study of T cell responses to AZD1222 COVID-19 vaccine. Some clones are missing from TCRdb's copy, which holds only in-frame ones; the method was immunoSEQ multiplex PCR. This sample carries fewer than 95,000 clones, roughly nine tenths of them seen once, and the ten largest clones take roughly 29%. Sample: peripheral blood, taken on day 0 of AZD1222 vaccination. The source of these receptors is an adult in good health. The CDR3 runs from the conserved cysteine through the conserved F or W. A D gene is named only where the DNA matches it firmly. Not every row has a clone size; where given, it reads once, few, many or a size class.

16,TRBV7-3,TRBJ2-1,NA,TRBD1,CASSQTPQTGANEQFF,TGTGCCAGCAGCCAAACGCCCCAGACAGGGGCCAATGAGCAGTTCTTC
16,TRBV19,TRBJ2-2,NA,NA,CASIGGRVANTGELFF,TGTGCCAGTATAGGGGGGCGGGTCGCGAACACCGGGGAGCTGTTTTTT
15,TRBV7-9,TRBJ1-5,NA,NA,CASSLGTAGMKPQHF,TGTGCCAGCAGCTTAGGTACAGCGGGCATGAAGCCCCAGCATTTT
17,TRBV5-1,TRBJ2-7,NA,TRBD2,CASSPQGPSGSSYEQYF,TGCGCCAGCAGCCCACAGGGGCCTAGCGGGAGCTCCTACGAGCAGTACTTC
15,TRBV28,TRBJ2-7,once,NA,CASTEEQGISYEQYF,TGTGCCAGCACAGAGGAACAGGGTATATCCTACGAGCAGTACTTC
16,TRBV12-5,TRBJ2-2,NA,TRBD1,CASGLANRGRGGELFF,TGTGCTAGTGGTTTGGCAAACAGGGGGCGAGGCGGGGAGCTGTTTTTT
15,TRBV7-3,TRBJ2-3,NA,NA,CASSPGRSSTDTQYF,TGTGCCAGCAGCCCCGGACGGTCTAGCACAGATACGCAGTATTTT
12,TRBV28,TRBJ2-3,NA,NA,CASSHRSDTQYF,TGTGCCAGCAGTCACAGGAGTGATACGCAGTATTTT
15,TRBV11-1,TRBJ1-1,NA,TRBD1,CASSYEGQGDTEAFF,TGTGCCAGCAGCTACGAGGGACAGGGCGACACTGAAGCTTTCTTT
13,TRBV7-9,TRBJ2-2,NA,TRBD1,CASSSGGTGELFF,TGTGCCAGCAGTTCAGGGGGCACCGGGGAGCTGTTTTTT
15,TRBV6-2/TRBV6-3,TRBJ2-1,NA,TRBD1,CASSLRDSSYNEQFF,TGTGCCAGCAGCCTTAGGGACAGCTCCTACAATGAGCAGTTCTTC
17,TRBV5-1,TRBJ2-1,NA,TRBD2,CASSLLVGLAGDNEQFF,TGCGCCAGCAGCTTGTTAGTCGGGCTAGCGGGAGACAATGAGCAGTTCTTC
15,TRBV7-9,TRBJ1-2,NA,NA,CASSLAQVQGYGYTF,TGTGCCAGCAGCTTAGCCCAGGTACAAGGCTATGGCTACACCTTC
15,TRBV6-2/TRBV6-3,TRBJ2-1,NA,NA,CASSAPGANYNEQFF,TGTGCCAGCAGCGCCCCCGGTGCCAACTACAATGAGCAGTTCTTC
12,TRBV5-3,TRBJ2-1,NA,NA,CASRREENEQFF,TGTGCCAGCCGCAGGGAGGAAAATGAGCAGTTCTTC
11,TRBV20-1,TRBJ2-5,once,NA,CSAPGLETQYF,TGCAGTGCTCCGGGACTAGAGACCCAGTACTTC
16,TRBV5-4,TRBJ1-3,NA,NA,CASSWGIPSYGNTIYF,TGTGCCAGCAGCTGGGGGATCCCTTCCTATGGAAACACCATATATTTT